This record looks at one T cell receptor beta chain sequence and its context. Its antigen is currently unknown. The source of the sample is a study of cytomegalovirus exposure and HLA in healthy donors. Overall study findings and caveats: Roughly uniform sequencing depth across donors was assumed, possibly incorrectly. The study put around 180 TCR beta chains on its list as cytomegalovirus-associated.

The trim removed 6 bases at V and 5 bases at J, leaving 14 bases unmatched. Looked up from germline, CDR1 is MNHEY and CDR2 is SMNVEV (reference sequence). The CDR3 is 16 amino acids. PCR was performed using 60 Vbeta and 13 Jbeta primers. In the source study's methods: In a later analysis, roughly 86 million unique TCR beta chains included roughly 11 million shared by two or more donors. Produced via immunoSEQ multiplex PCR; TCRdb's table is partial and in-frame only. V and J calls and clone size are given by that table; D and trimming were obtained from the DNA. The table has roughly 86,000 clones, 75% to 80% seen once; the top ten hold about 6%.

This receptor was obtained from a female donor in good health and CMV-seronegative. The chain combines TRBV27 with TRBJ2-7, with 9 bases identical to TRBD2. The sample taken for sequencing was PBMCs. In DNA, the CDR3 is TGTGCCAGCAGAGACGTCTCAGCGGGAGGCATCGACGAGCAGTACTTC. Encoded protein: CASRDVSAGGIDEQYF.